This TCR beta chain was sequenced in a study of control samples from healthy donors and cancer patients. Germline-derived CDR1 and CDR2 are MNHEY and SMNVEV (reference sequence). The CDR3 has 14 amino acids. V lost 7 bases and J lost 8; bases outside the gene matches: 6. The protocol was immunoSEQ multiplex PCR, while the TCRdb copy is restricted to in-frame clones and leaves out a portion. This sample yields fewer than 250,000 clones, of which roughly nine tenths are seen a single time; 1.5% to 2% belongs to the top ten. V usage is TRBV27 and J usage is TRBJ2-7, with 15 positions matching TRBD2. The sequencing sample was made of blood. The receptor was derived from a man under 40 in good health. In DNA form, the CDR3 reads TGTGCCAGCATAGGACTAGCGGGGGGGACCCAGCAGTACTTC. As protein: CASIGLAGGTQQYF.